Following are 15 T cell receptor beta chains from one sample sequenced in a study of identical twins. MiXCR, run by TCRdb on the 5' RACE reads, gives a single entry per CDR3 protein. The table lists hundreds of thousands of distinct CDR3 sequences, just over 7% of them singletons, with roughly 1.5% in the top ten. The data were also submitted as part of a second study, on yellow fever vaccine responses in identical twins.

The sequenced sample consisted of PBMCs. The receptors derive from a woman between 18 and 30 years old in good health.

This clonotype appeared many times. V is TRBV7-6 and J is TRBJ2-3; D is perhaps TRBD2 (5 bases). The CDR3 extends over 12 amino acids. Germline-derived CDR1 and CDR2 are SGHVS and FNYEAQ. Deletions cut 8 bases from V and 2 bases from J, with 8 bases between. The CDR3 nucleotides are TGTGCCAGCGTCGGGGTCACAGATACGCAGTATTTT. This sequence encodes CASVGVTDTQYF. The full variable domain, rest sourced from reference TRBV7-6 and TRBJ2-3, is GAGVSQSPRYKVTKRGQDVALRCDPISGHVSLYWYRQALGQGPEFLTYFNYEAQQDKSGLPNDRFSAERPEGSISTLTIQRTEQRDSAMYRCASVGVTDTQYFGPGTRLTVL.

V is TRBV16 and J is TRBJ2-3; TRBD2 matches at 9 bases. Unmatched junction bases numbered 2, after V lost 2 bases and J lost 2 bases. The length of the CDR3 is 15 residues. CDR1 is KGHSY and CDR2 is FQNENV in the germline V gene. Written as DNA, the CDR3 is TGTGCCAGCAGCCAAGCTAGCGGGACCACAGATACGCAGTATTTT. It is translated as CASSQASGTTDTQYF.

This chain connects TRBV20-1 to TRBJ1-2; tentative D call: TRBD1 (6 bases). This CDR3 has 12 residues. The V and J ends lost 5 bases and 8 bases respectively, with 15 bases between them. Germline CDR1 reads DFQATT; CDR2 reads SNEGSKA (reference sequence). This chain's CDR3 is CSALRQVEGYTF. The CDR3 nucleotides read TGCAGTGCTCTCCGACAGGTTGAAGGCTACACCTTC.

This clonotype has only a few counts. The V call is TRBV4-2, the J call TRBJ2-7; 9 bases are a match to TRBD2. Germline loops: CDR1 LGHNA, CDR2 YNFKEQ. V gave up 0 bases and J gave up 6 bases; unmatched junction bases: 6. The CDR3 is made up of 15 amino acids. The CDR3 protein is CASSQEPSGILEQYF. The CDR3, as DNA: TGTGCCAGCAGCCAAGAGCCTAGCGGGATTCTCGAGCAGTACTTC.

The V gene is TRBV7-3, the J gene TRBJ2-3; tentative D call: TRBD2 (6 bases). Germline CDR1 SGHTA, CDR2 FQGTGA. Trimming cost V 5 bases and J 2 bases, with 14 bases left between them. CDR3 size: 15 residues. This CDR3 reads CASSPRDFPTDTQYF. CDR3 DNA sequence: TGTGCCAGCAGCCCCCGGGACTTCCCCACAGATACGCAGTATTTT.

The chain has TRBV12-3 or TRBV12-4 and TRBJ2-5; D is undetermined. The CDR3 has 14 residues. Between the trimmed V and J ends, which lost 3 bases and 5 bases, there was a span of 13 bases. CDR3 sequence reads: CASSFNSPRETQYF. CDR3 bases: TGTGCCAGCAGTTTTAACAGCCCACGGGAGACCCAGTACTTC.

The CDR3 region has the DNA TGCAGTGCTACCCTGGGTAGCGGGGGACAAGAGACCCAGTACTTC. This translates into CSATLGSGGQETQYF. The J gene is TRBJ2-5, the V gene TRBV20-1, with 9 positions matching TRBD2. This CDR3 region has 15 residues. Unmatched junction bases numbered 8, after V lost 4 bases and J lost 2 bases. The germline V gene encodes CDR1 DFQATT and CDR2 SNEGSKA (reference sequence).

This clonotype showed up many times. V gene TRBV20-1 combines with J gene TRBJ2-7; 9 bases agree with TRBD1. The ends lost 5 bases at V and 4 bases at J; junction bases unmatched: 3. This CDR3 contains 12 residues. Germline V CDR1 and CDR2: DFQATT, SNEGSKA (reference sequence). The CDR3, as DNA: TGCAGTGCTTCGACAGGGGGGTACGAGCAGTACGTC. Encoded protein: CSASTGGYEQYV.

The table lists this clonotype with a few counts. The chain carries TRBV7-3 and TRBJ2-2; D might be TRBD1 (6 bases). With 0 bases removed from V and 3 bases from J, the gap between germline ends came to 8 bases. Germline CDR1 SGHTA, CDR2 FQGTGA. The CDR3 covers 15 residues. CDR3 amino acids: CASSLTGHYTGELFF. DNA for the CDR3: TGTGCCAGCAGCTTAACGGGACACTACACCGGGGAGCTGTTTTTT.

This clonotype has only a few counts. The chain uses TRBV7-6 and TRBJ2-2, with 11 positions matching TRBD2. The CDR3 loop spans 15 amino acids. J lost 7 bases, V lost 5 bases, and 6 bases had no gene match. From germline, CDR1 is SGHVS and CDR2 FNYEAQ. The DNA of the CDR3 is TGTGCCAGCAGCACATCCGGGACTAGCGGCGGGGAGCTGTTTTTT. Translation gives CASSTSGTSGGELFF.

V and J are TRBV10-2 and TRBJ2-5, with 10 bases that match TRBD2. V lost 7 bases, J lost 1 base, and 3 bases stayed unmatched. CDR1 is WSHSY and CDR2 is SAAADI in the germline V gene. This CDR3 is built from 14 residues. CDR3 loop: CASTSGRTQETQYF. In DNA form, the CDR3 reads TGCGCCAGCACTAGCGGGAGAACCCAAGAGACCCAGTACTTC.

This clonotype has more than one count but fewer than ten. CDR3 amino acids: CASSPRREKLFF. As DNA, the CDR3 is TGTGCCAGCAGCCCTCGGAGGGAAAAACTGTTTTTT. V is TRBV7-9 and J is TRBJ1-4; D not resolved. Per the germline V gene, CDR1 is SEHNR and CDR2 is FQNEAQ (reference sequence). V was shortened by 5 bases and J by 8 bases, with 9 bases between the two germline ends. The CDR3 runs 12 residues.

This clonotype occurred many times. The rearrangement joins TRBV29-1 to TRBJ2-4; TRBD2 matches 10 bases. The CDR3 length is 12 residues. CDR1 is SQVTM, CDR2 ANQGSEA, per germline. The trim removed 2 bases at V and 9 bases at J, leaving 1 base unmatched. CDR3 loop: CSVELAGGIQYF. The CDR3 nucleotides read TGCAGCGTTGAATTAGCGGGAGGCATTCAGTACTTC.

In regard to this clonotype: Possible read error: a much larger clone is one base away. This CDR3 is missing its conserved last phenylalanine or tryptophan, likely due to a read error. Here the CDR3 DNA reads TGTGCCAGCAGCCCGGACAGGGTTGGCTATGGCTACACCTGC. Protein: CASSPDRVGYGYTC. The V gene is TRBV7-9, the J gene TRBJ1-2, with 8 bases fitting TRBD1. V was clipped by 5 bases and J by 4 bases; unmatched bases: 6. CDR1 is SEHNR, CDR2 FQNEAQ, per germline (reference sequence). This CDR3 is 14 amino acids long.

This clonotype was counted ten times or more. This chain links TRBV16 with TRBJ1-3; maybe TRBD1 (5 bases). This CDR3 has 16 amino acids. Germline-derived CDR1 and CDR2 are KGHSY and FQNENV. Trimming shortened V by 2 bases and J by 0 bases, and 11 bases separated the two germline ends. CDR3 region: CASSQNRSPSGNTIYF. The CDR3 nucleotides read TGTGCCAGCAGCCAAAACAGGTCACCCTCTGGAAACACCATATATTTT.